Each of the 25 T cell receptor beta chains below was sequenced from the same sample in a study of regulatory T cells in long-lasting Graves disease. The time point denotes: newly diagnosed GD, antithyroid drugs for less than 3 months. The TCR library was made from RNA extracted from PBMCs. CDR3-region Arm-PCR and iRepertoire HTBI primers produced the TCR beta libraries. MiXCR, run by TCRdb on the multiplex PCR reads, gives a single entry per CDR3 protein. The sample consists of 600,000 to 650,000 distinct CDR3 sequences, less than 20% of them appearing once. These data also formed part of another study, on T cells in Graves' hyperthyroidism and ophthalmopathy.

The sample in question was peripheral blood mononuclear cells (PBMCs), obtained at new diagnosis, from a patient treated with antithyroid drugs. Receptors originate from a woman aged 25 to 45 with Graves disease.

In the case of this clonotype: A much larger clone lies one base from this, so it may be a read error. The chain joins TRBV5-1 to TRBJ2-2; D unresolved. The CDR3 sequence is 15 residues long. Germline lookup yields CDR1 SGHRS and CDR2 YFSETQ. Trimming cost V 1 base and J 4 bases, with 11 bases left between them. CDR3 sequence (DNA): TGCGCCAGCAGCTTGCAGGCCCGAAGCACCGGGGAGCTGTTTTTT. This encodes CASSLQARSTGELFF.

This clonotype has a handful of counts. This sequence joins TRBV24-1 and TRBJ1-5, with 8 nucleotides matching TRBD1. Germline-derived CDR1 and CDR2 are KGHDR and SFDVKD. The CDR3 extends over 19 amino acids. V lost 5 bases to trimming and J lost 0 bases; unmatched junction nucleotides: 14. CDR3: CATSGSTGGNSHSNQPQHF. The CDR3 nucleotides read TGTGCCACCAGTGGTTCCACAGGGGGGAACTCCCATAGCAATCAGCCCCAGCATTTT.

This clonotype appeared many times. The chain uses TRBV3-1 and TRBJ1-2; the D gene is possibly TRBD1 (6 bases). The CDR3 totals 13 residues. V dropped 0 bases and J dropped 8 bases, with 10 bases sitting between them. Germline CDR1 is LGHDT and CDR2 is YNNKEL (reference sequence). CDR3 coding DNA: TGTGCCAGCAGCCAAGATTCAGGGGTCGGCTACACCTTC. Translated: CASSQDSGVGYTF.

Details on this clonotype: Possible read error: a much larger clone is one base away. The chain is built from TRBV6-1 and TRBJ1-1; TRBD2 matches at 8 bases. The J call is in doubt because the DNA end fits TRBJ2-3 better. This CDR3 region has 22 residues. Germline V gene data show CDR1 as MNHNS and CDR2 as SASEGT. CDR3 loop: CASSEGLWSGRFTATLTDMQYF. Here the CDR3 DNA reads TGTGCCAGCAGTGAAGGGTTGTGGAGCGGGAGATTTACCGCGACCCTCACAGATATGCAGTATTTT.

For this clonotype: A read error is the likely source, as a far larger clone sits one nucleotide away. The V call is TRBV6-5, the J call TRBJ1-2; D may be TRBD1 (6 bases). The V end was cut by 4 bases, the J end by 8 bases, with 14 bases between. This CDR3 comprises 13 residues. Looked up from germline, CDR1 is MNHEY and CDR2 is SVGAGI. CDR3 loop: CASSSLAGAGYTF. The CDR3 bases are TGTGCCAGCAGTTCGCTGGCAGGGGCCGGCTACACCTTC.

This clonotype was counted at least ten times. CDR3 residues: CASSLSHQVLNTEAFF. The CDR3 region has the DNA TGTGCCAGCAGCTTATCCCACCAGGTCTTGAACACTGAAGCTTTCTTT. V is TRBV11-2 and J is TRBJ1-1; D remains unclear. The CDR3 is 16 amino acids. Trimming pared 2 bases from V and 0 bases from J, leaving 13 bases between. Germline V lookup: CDR1 SGHAT, CDR2 FQNNGV.

V gene TRBV20-1 combines with J gene TRBJ2-3; TRBD2 matches 12 bases. Germline V gene data show CDR1 as DFQATT and CDR2 as SNEGSKA (reference sequence). This CDR3 contains 14 residues. J lost 4 bases, V lost 8 bases, and 7 bases had no gene match. The CDR3 DNA reads as TGCAGTCGAATGACTAGCGGGAGTGCAGATACGCAGTATTTT. It encodes CSRMTSGSADTQYF.

This clonotype was seen repeatedly, ten times or more. The gene calls are TRBV12-3 or TRBV12-4 and TRBJ1-5; D unclear. This CDR3 has 18 amino acids. Trimming stripped 0 bases from V and 0 bases from J, with 15 bases between. The CDR3 reads CASSLAPTPPASNQPQHF. The CDR3, as DNA: TGTGCCAGCAGTTTAGCCCCGACCCCGCCCGCTAGCAATCAGCCCCAGCATTTT.

The chain is built from TRBV7-9 and TRBJ2-1, with a weak D call TRBD1 (6 bases). V dropped 1 base and J dropped 4 bases, with 11 bases sitting between them. The CDR3 has 15 residues. Germline loops: CDR1 SEHNR, CDR2 FQNEAQ (reference sequence). The CDR3 sequence: CASSLEGTPYNEQFF. CDR3 nucleotides: TGTGCCAGCAGCTTAGAAGGGACACCTTACAATGAGCAGTTCTTC.

This clonotype was observed at least ten times. The chain has TRBV7-8 and TRBJ1-2; 9 positions match TRBD1. Trimming cost V 5 bases and J 4 bases; bases outside gene matches: 8. Germline V lookup: CDR1 SGHVS, CDR2 FQNEAQ. The CDR3 sequence is 15 residues long. The CDR3 DNA reads as TGTGCCAGCAGCCCTCAGACAGGGGGGGTCTATGGCTACACCTTC. Protein product: CASSPQTGGVYGYTF.

V is TRBV20-1 and J is TRBJ1-1, with TRBD1 matching 9 bases. V lost 5 bases to trimming and J lost 4 bases; unmatched junction nucleotides: 8. Germline V gives CDR1 DFQATT, CDR2 SNEGSKA (reference sequence). The CDR3 runs 14 residues. CDR3 sequence: CSAVPGQGSTEAFF. As DNA, the CDR3 is TGCAGTGCTGTCCCGGGACAGGGTTCCACTGAAGCTTTCTTT.

The chain is built from TRBV5-4 and TRBJ1-1; D gene ambiguous. The CDR3 contains 15 residues. The V end was cut by 1 base, the J end by 5 bases, with 15 bases between. CDR1 SGHNT and CDR2 YYREEE come from the germline V gene (reference sequence). CDR3 DNA: TGTGCCAGCAGCTTGAAAAGGGAACCTTGGACTGAAGCTTTCTTT. Translated: CASSLKREPWTEAFF.

As concerns this clonotype: A much larger clone is a single base away; this may be a read error. No conserved phenylalanine or tryptophan is present at the end of the CDR3, so a read error is the likely explanation. The chain uses TRBV24-1 and TRBJ2-1; no definite D call. CDR1 is KGHDR and CDR2 is SFDVKD in the germline V gene. The V end was cut by 6 bases, the J end by 0 bases, with 8 bases between. This CDR3 is built from 14 residues. CDR3 region: CATSRKISYNEQFL. The CDR3 bases are TGTGCCACCAGTCGCAAGATCTCCTACAATGAGCAGTTCCTC.

Concerning this clonotype itself: One end of the junction fails to match germline, which may point to a read error. The chain carries TRBV16 and TRBJ1-5; no clear D gene. Germline V gene lookup returns CDR1 KGHSY and CDR2 FQNENV. The CDR3 is 14 residues long. The CDR3 DNA sequence: TGTGCCAGCAGCCAATCGGCTAGCAATCGGCCCCAGCATTTT. The encoded protein is CASSQSASNRPQHF.

In its sample, this clonotype was seen many times. The chain combines TRBV20-1 with TRBJ2-7; 14 nucleotides align to TRBD2. After removal of 7 bases from V and 7 bases from J, the junction contained 6 bases not matched to a gene. Germline V gene lookup returns CDR1 DFQATT and CDR2 SNEGSKA (reference sequence). The CDR3 has 13 amino acids. This CDR3 is CSGGTSGSREQYF. DNA for the CDR3: TGCAGTGGAGGGACTAGCGGGAGTCGAGAGCAGTACTTC.

This clonotype has ten or more counts. This sequence joins TRBV20-1 and TRBJ2-7; D unclear. V lost 7 bases to trimming and J lost 0 bases, with 10 bases between them. The germline gives CDR1 DFQATT, CDR2 SNEGSKA (reference sequence). CDR3 size: 12 residues. The CDR3 nucleotides read TGCAGTGTAATACTCCCCTCCTACGAGCAGTACTTC. It codes for CSVILPSYEQYF.

This clonotype was counted ten times or more. V gene TRBV28 combines with J gene TRBJ2-3, with TRBD1 matching over 9 bases. V was pared by 3 bases and J by 6 bases, with 4 bases of the junction left unmatched. CDR3 size: 14 residues. Germline V gene sequence: CDR1 MDHEN, CDR2 SYDVKM. The CDR3 is CASSFRQGGDTQYF. The CDR3, as DNA: TGTGCCAGCAGTTTCCGACAGGGGGGGGATACGCAGTATTTT.

J is TRBJ2-2 and V is TRBV28; TRBD2 might be the D (6 bases). Germline values: CDR1 MDHEN, CDR2 SYDVKM. The CDR3 is made up of 16 amino acids. V lost 5 bases, J lost 6 bases, and 19 bases lay in between. The CDR3 reads CASSRDSGTSPGELFF. The CDR3 region has the DNA TGTGCCAGCAGTCGGGACTCGGGAACAAGCCCCGGGGAGCTGTTTTTT. The variable domain in full, with the rest retrieved from reference TRBV28 and TRBJ2-2, is DVKVTQSSRYLVKRTGEKVFLECVQDMDHENMFWYRQDPGLGLRLIYFSYDVKMKEKGDIPEGYSVSREKKERFSLILESASTNQTSMYLCASSRDSGTSPGELFFGEGSRLTVL.

The V call is TRBV10-3, the J call TRBJ2-2; 11 nucleotides align to TRBD2. CDR1 is ENHRY, CDR2 SYGVKD, per germline. With 3 bases clipped from V and 7 bases from J, the junction kept 4 bases outside the gene matches. The CDR3 is 15 residues long. CDR3 sequence: CAISELAGENGELFF. The CDR3 nucleotides are TGTGCCATCAGTGAACTAGCGGGAGAGAACGGGGAGCTGTTTTTT.

J is TRBJ2-1 and V is TRBV3-1; a possible D gene is TRBD2 (6 bases). CDR3 length: 12 residues. Per germline, CDR1 LGHDT and CDR2 YNNKEL (reference sequence). V was shortened by 4 bases and J by 8 bases, with 9 bases between the two germline ends. CDR3 sequence (DNA): TGTGCCAGCAGCCGACTAGGGGATGAGCAGTTCTTC. Its protein is CASSRLGDEQFF.

This clonotype has just a few counts. This chain links TRBV30 with TRBJ1-1; D remains ambiguous. V shed 1 base and J shed 3 bases, with 9 bases lying between them. The CDR3 has 13 amino acids. Germline CDR1 is GTSNPN and CDR2 is SVGIG (reference sequence). The CDR3 DNA is TGTGCCTGGAGTGGGGGTTGGGACACTGAAGCTTTCTTT. Amino acid sequence: CAWSGGWDTEAFF.

A few counts support this clonotype. At one end, the junction sequence differs from germline, possibly due to a read error. V and J are TRBV5-1 and TRBJ1-2; TRBD1 is a possible D gene (6 bases). Germline V CDR1 and CDR2: SGHRS, YFSETQ. This CDR3 has 15 residues. CDR3 protein: CASNLLSGTPYGYTF. The CDR3 DNA sequence: TGCGCCAGCAACTTGTTATCCGGGACACCCTATGGCTACACCTTC.

This clonotype was observed once. It may be a read error: a sequence one base away is much more abundant. This rearrangement joins TRBV28 to TRBJ2-4, with D tentatively TRBD1 (5 bases). This CDR3 is 13 amino acids long. Germline-derived CDR1 and CDR2 are MDHEN and SYDVKM. For the CDR3, the DNA is TGTGTCAGCAGTCCGAGCCCCAGGGTTGATCAGTACTTC. It yields the protein CVSSPSPRVDQYF.

The table lists this clonotype with many counts. The V and J genes are TRBV28 and TRBJ1-1; 9 positions match TRBD1. This CDR3 comprises 20 residues. CDR1 is MDHEN, CDR2 SYDVKM, per germline. J gave up 1 base and V 5 bases, and 20 bases lay outside the gene matches. In DNA, the CDR3 is TGTGCCAGCAGTCCTTATAGGGGGACAGGGTACATGAACCCGAACACTGAAGCTTTCTTT. Translation: CASSPYRGTGYMNPNTEAFF.

This clonotype appeared many times. The chain joins TRBV20-1 to TRBJ2-5, with D unclear. Trimming left V 3 bases short and J 7 bases short, with 6 bases between. Germline V gives CDR1 DFQATT, CDR2 SNEGSKA (reference sequence). CDR3 length equals 10 residues. The CDR3 bases are TGCAGTGCTAGTGGGGTGACCCAGTACTTC. Its translation: CSASGVTQYF.